The 20 T cell receptor beta chains reported below all come from one sample, sequenced in a study of blood T cell repertoires in COVID-19. TCRdb keeps only in-frame clones here, not all; method: immunoSEQ multiplex PCR. The repertoire includes roughly 64,000 clones, just over 70% of them detected once, and around half sits in the top ten. Sequencing was carried out using PBMCs or T cells enriched from blood (not recorded which). The receptor set was obtained from a woman aged 55 to 70 who had been exposed to COVID-19.

At least ten counts were recorded for this clone. Here the CDR3 reads CASSRNRGYEQYF. The CDR3 bases are TGTGCCAGTTCAAGAAACCGGGGCTACGAGCAGTACTTC. The chain has TRBV19 and TRBJ2-7, with a possible D match to TRBD2 (5 bases). CDR1 LNHDA and CDR2 SQIVND come from the germline V gene (reference sequence). V gave up 8 bases and J gave up 3 bases, with 14 bases separating them. This CDR3 region has 13 residues. Full variable domain (missing parts from reference TRBV19 and TRBJ2-7): DGGITQSPKYLFRKEGQNVTLSCEQNLNHDAMYWYRQDPGQGLRLIYYSQIVNDFQKGDIAEGYSVSREKKESFPLTVTSAQKNPTAFYLCASSRNRGYEQYFGPGTRLTVT.

The CDR3 DNA reads TGTGCCAGCAGTTACGGGCAGATCTACGAGCAGTACTTC. Translated, it gives CASSYGQIYEQYF. The chain is built from TRBV6-2 or TRBV6-3 and TRBJ2-7; D not resolved. V was clipped by 2 bases and J by 3 bases, with 8 bases between them. The germline V gene has CDR1 MNHEY and CDR2 SVGEGT. There are 13 residues in the CDR3.

The chain joins TRBV5-6 to TRBJ1-6; TRBD1 aligns across 7 bases. The CDR3 has 14 residues. Per the germline V gene, CDR1 is SGHDT and CDR2 is YYEEEE. V dropped 5 bases and J dropped 6; count of bases not matched to a gene: 5. CDR3 bases: TGTGCCAGCAGACCGGGACAGCTTAATTCACCCCTCCACTTT. This encodes CASRPGQLNSPLHF. Variable domain in full (rest from reference TRBV5-6 and TRBJ1-6): DAGVTQSPTHLIKTRGQQVTLRCSPKSGHDTVSWYQQALGQGPQFIFQYYEEEERQRGNFPDRFSGHQFPNYSSELNVNALLLGDSALYLCASRPGQLNSPLHFGNGTRLTVT.

This chain connects TRBV7-2 to TRBJ1-1; 7 bases line up with TRBD1. This CDR3 comprises 16 residues. Germline V CDR1 and CDR2: SGHTA, FQGNSA. The J segment lost 5 bases and the V segment lost 2 bases, leaving 11 bases of the junction unmatched. DNA for the CDR3: TGTGCCAGCAGCTTAAAAGGGGGCGCAGGGGTTACTGAAGCTTTCTTT. Amino acids: CASSLKGGAGVTEAFF. The full variable domain, rest sourced from reference TRBV7-2 and TRBJ1-1, is GAGVSQSPSNKVTEKGKDVELRCDPISGHTALYWYRQSLGQGLEFLIYFQGNSAPDKSGLPSDRFSAERTGGSVSTLTIQRTQQEDSAVYLCASSLKGGAGVTEAFFGQGTRLTVV.

The chain links TRBV3-1 (or the pseudogene TRBV3-2) to TRBJ1-5; tentatively, D is TRBD1 (6 bases). Trimming left V 4 bases short and J 7 bases short, with 17 bases between. This CDR3 comprises 15 residues. In germline, CDR1 is LGHDT, CDR2 YNNKEL (reference sequence). The CDR3, as DNA: TGTGCCAGCAGCCGGAATGGGGGGGCTGGGCAGCCCCAGCATTTT. Amino acids: CASSRNGGAGQPQHF.

This clone appeared once. The chain combines TRBV2 with TRBJ1-4, with 7 bases lining up with TRBD1. With 3 bases clipped from V and 6 bases from J, the junction kept 4 bases outside the gene matches. The length of the CDR3 is 14 residues. Germline loops: CDR1 SNHLY, CDR2 FYNNEI. Here the CDR3 DNA reads TGTGCCAGCAGTGATGTTGACAGGGATGAAAAACTGTTTTTT. Translation gives CASSDVDRDEKLFF.

The genes are TRBV15 and TRBJ1-2; no clear D gene. V was clipped by 3 bases and J by 6 bases, with 20 bases between them. The CDR3 totals 16 residues. Germline V CDR1 and CDR2: LNHNV, YYDKDF (reference sequence). CDR3 nucleotide sequence: TGTGCCACCAGCAGCCACTCTAGCCCAAAAAGGCATGGCTACACCTTC. It encodes CATSSHSSPKRHGYTF. The full variable domain, with the rest looked up from reference TRBV15 and TRBJ1-2, is DAMVIQNPRYQVTQFGKPVTLSCSQTLNHNVMYWYQQKSSQAPKLLFHYYDKDFNNEADTPDNFQSRRPNTSFCFLDIRSPGLGDTAMYLCATSSHSSPKRHGYTFGSGTRLTVV.

The gene calls are TRBV25-1 and TRBJ2-3, with D hard to call. The V and J ends lost 2 bases and 3 bases respectively, with 3 bases between them. Germline lookup yields CDR1 MGHDK and CDR2 SYGVNS. The CDR3 runs 12 residues. The CDR3 here is CASSEQTDTQYF. Here the CDR3 DNA reads TGTGCCAGCAGTGAACAGACAGATACGCAGTATTTT.

V and J are TRBV4-1 and TRBJ2-5, with 7 bases identical to TRBD2. CDR1 and CDR2 (germline): MGHRA, YSYEKL. V lost 2 bases, J lost 4 bases, and 4 bases stayed unmatched. The CDR3 loop spans 14 amino acids. The CDR3 DNA follows: TGCGCCAGCAGCCAAACCGGCGGGAGAGAGACCCAGTACTTC. Its protein is CASSQTGGRETQYF.

The chain carries TRBV19 and TRBJ1-2; TRBD1 is a possible D gene (5 bases). Trimming took 3 bases from V and 3 from J, leaving 8 bases between them. Germline V lookup: CDR1 LNHDA, CDR2 SQIVND (reference sequence). There are 13 residues in the CDR3. For the CDR3, the DNA is TGTGCCAGTAGTATCAGCAGGGACTATGGCTACACCTTC. It encodes CASSISRDYGYTF. The whole variable domain, filled in from reference TRBV19 and TRBJ1-2, reads DGGITQSPKYLFRKEGQNVTLSCEQNLNHDAMYWYRQDPGQGLRLIYYSQIVNDFQKGDIAEGYSVSREKKESFPLTVTSAQKNPTAFYLCASSISRDYGYTFGSGTRLTVV.

V gene TRBV12-3 or TRBV12-4 combines with J gene TRBJ2-7; TRBD1 might be the D (6 bases). V shed 3 bases and J shed 5 bases, with 11 bases lying between them. CDR3 length equals 13 residues. CDR3 in DNA: TGTGCCAGCAGTTTCATGCAGGGGAACGAGCAGTACTTC. This translates into CASSFMQGNEQYF.

Comment on this clone: Other nucleotide sequences in the sample specify the same CDR3. The rearrangement joins TRBV5-1 to TRBJ2-5, with TRBD2 as a possible D gene (6 bases). Germline V CDR1 and CDR2: SGHRS, YFSETQ. Trimming shortened V by 3 bases and J by 2 bases, and 11 bases separated the two germline ends. CDR3 length: 14 amino acids. The CDR3: CASSWGGPQETQYF. CDR3 DNA: TGCGCCAGCAGCTGGGGAGGACCGCAAGAGACCCAGTACTTC.

The rearrangement joins TRBV9 to TRBJ2-5; D perhaps matches TRBD2 (5 bases). This CDR3 is built from 14 residues. The ends were cut back, 4 bases at V and 5 bases at J, with 15 bases in the middle. CDR1 is SGDLS and CDR2 is YYNGEE in the germline V gene. The CDR3, as DNA: TGTGCCAGCAGCAGATCCGGACTGCGGGAGACCCAGTACTTC. The encoded protein is CASSRSGLRETQYF.

About this clone itself: One junction end does not reproduce the germline sequence, and a read error may be involved. This chain joins TRBV6-4 and TRBJ2-1; 11 nucleotides align to TRBD1. The CDR3 extends over 16 amino acids. Germline V gene sequence: CDR1 MRHNA, CDR2 SNTAGT. CDR3 nucleotide sequence: TGTGCCAGCAGTGACTCAGGGACAGGGGGGAGCAATGGGCAGTTCTTC. Its protein product is CASSDSGTGGSNGQFF.

The V call is TRBV27, the J call TRBJ2-1; 7 positions match TRBD2. Germline assignment: CDR1 MNHEY and CDR2 SMNVEV (reference sequence). Trimming at V came to 5 bases and at J to 8 bases, leaving 12 bases not matched to a gene. The CDR3 runs to 15 residues. The CDR3 loop reads CASSPLGGSEDEQFF. CDR3 nucleotides: TGTGCCAGCAGTCCCCTTGGCGGGAGTGAGGATGAGCAGTTCTTC.

The V call is TRBV28, the J call TRBJ1-5; TRBD1 agrees at 8 bases. Germline assignment: CDR1 MDHEN and CDR2 SYDVKM. The CDR3 consists of 16 residues. V trimming: 5 bases; J trimming: 2 bases; junction bases outside the gene matches: 8. CDR3 residues: CASSPLGQGGNQPQHF. The CDR3, as DNA: TGTGCCAGCAGTCCCCTAGGACAGGGCGGCAATCAGCCCCAGCATTTT. The full variable domain, in which reference TRBV28 and TRBJ1-5 provide the parts outside the CDR3, is DVKVTQSSRYLVKRTGEKVFLECVQDMDHENMFWYRQDPGLGLRLIYFSYDVKMKEKGDIPEGYSVSREKKERFSLILESASTNQTSMYLCASSPLGQGGNQPQHFGDGTRLSIL.

The chain combines TRBV30 with TRBJ2-1; D may be TRBD2 (6 bases). Between the trimmed V and J ends, which lost 2 bases and 4 bases, there was a span of 9 bases. CDR1 and CDR2 (germline): GTSNPN, SVGIG (reference sequence). This CDR3 is 13 amino acids long. The CDR3 loop reads CAWSPGLYNEQFF. CDR3 coding DNA: TGTGCCTGGAGTCCGGGACTGTACAATGAGCAGTTCTTC.

This clone was counted ten times or more. The chain couples TRBV28 to TRBJ1-4; D unclear. Germline CDR1 and CDR2: MDHEN and SYDVKM. This CDR3 has 16 residues. Trimming removed 8 bases from V and 5 bases from J, with 21 bases in between. The chain's CDR3 is CASQIPGSTSNEKLFF. The DNA for the CDR3 is TGTGCCAGCCAAATTCCGGGTTCTACGTCGAATGAAAAACTGTTTTTT.

This chain uses TRBV5-1 with TRBJ2-1, with D maybe TRBD1 (8 bases). The length of the CDR3 is 15 residues. Germline CDR1 and CDR2: SGHRS and YFSETQ. V was pared by 5 bases and J by 6 bases, with 18 bases between. In DNA form, the CDR3 reads TGCGCCAGCAGGAAATTGACAGGGGAGGGCAATGAGCAGTTCTTC. Protein sequence: CASRKLTGEGNEQFF.

The rearrangement links TRBV6-5 to TRBJ2-1; 10 positions agree with TRBD2. The CDR3 is 15 amino acids. The germline V gene encodes CDR1 MNHEY and CDR2 SVGAGI. V was clipped by 4 bases and J by 10 bases; unmatched bases: 10. CDR3 in DNA: TGTGCCAGCAGTTCGGGACTAGCGAAACTGGGAGAGCAGTTCTTC. As protein: CASSSGLAKLGEQFF.